This passage covers 3 T cell receptor beta chains from one sample sequenced in a study of blood T cell repertoires in COVID-19. Generated by immunoSEQ multiplex PCR, the TCRdb table keeps only in-frame clones and is missing some. The sample comprises 150,000 to 200,000 clones, roughly 82% of which are singletons, and about 4.8% rests with the top ten. What was sequenced was peripheral blood. These receptors were taken from a woman in her twenties or thirties with acute or convalescent COVID-19.

The gene calls are TRBV10-3 and TRBJ1-3; 7 bases are a match to TRBD1. CDR3 size: 13 residues. In germline, CDR1 is ENHRY, CDR2 SYGVKD. Trimming at V came to 5 bases and at J to 2 bases, leaving 0 bases not matched to a gene. This chain's CDR3 is CAISTGAGNTIYF. DNA for the CDR3: TGTGCCATCAGTACAGGGGCTGGAAACACCATATATTTT.

In this sample, this clone turned up once. V gene TRBV18 combines with J gene TRBJ1-3; D is perhaps TRBD1 (6 bases). CDR1 is KGHSH and CDR2 is LQKENI in the germline V gene. Trimming removed 1 base at V and 3 bases at J, with 19 bases between. The CDR3 loop spans 18 amino acids. CDR3 bases: TGTGCCAGCTCACCACTCGTACAGGGTTTAAATTATGGAAACACCATATATTTT. Translated: CASSPLVQGLNYGNTIYF.

This chain joins TRBV24-1 and TRBJ2-2; TRBD1 matches 8 bases. Germline CDR1 reads KGHDR; CDR2 reads SFDVKD. Unmatched junction bases numbered 5, after V lost 0 bases and J lost 3 bases. This CDR3 has 17 amino acids. The CDR3, as DNA: TGTGCCACCAGTGATTTGCCGCGACAGGGGTACACCGGGGAGCTGTTTTTT. It codes for CATSDLPRQGYTGELFF.